This T cell receptor beta chain was sequenced in a study of cytomegalovirus exposure and HLA in healthy donors. Regarding the study as a whole: When a later analysis was performed, an Asian-associated ancestry cluster reportedly had fewer N-insertions than the roughly 700-donor mean.

The CDR3 consists of 16 residues. J lost 0 bases, V lost 5 bases, and 7 bases had no gene match. The germline gives CDR1 SSHAT, CDR2 FNYEAQ (reference sequence). Points on this clone: Its cognate antigen is unknown.

Primers: 60 Vbeta forward and 13 Jbeta reverse. The table came from immunoSEQ multiplex PCR; TCRdb's copy has only in-frame clones and leaves some out. The sample holds around 180,000 clones; around 81% are singletons and the top ten take around 2.1%. The rearrangement joins TRBV7-7 to TRBJ1-5; 7 bases line up with TRBD1. This clonotype originated in a woman aged 18-29 years in good health and CMV-seropositive. The sample comprised PBMCs. The CDR3 DNA follows: TGTGCCAGCAGCAACGGGACAGCAGATAGCAATCAGCCCCAGCATTTT. Protein: CASSNGTADSNQPQHF.